The subject of this entry is one TCR beta chain. The antigen this receptor binds is unknown. No base quality values were provided; no much bigger clone lies one nucleotide off. The data belong to a study of CD8 T cells in ankylosing spondylitis (dated by TCRdb to about 2017). For the wider study: To find TCR variants linked to disease, the study profiled T cell receptor beta repertoires in ankylosing spondylitis patients and healthy donors. The whole study cohort included over 85 healthy donors and around 24 ankylosing spondylitis patients. Samples of peripheral blood were taken, and for ankylosing spondylitis patients, synovial fluid was collected as well. Paper-wide results and their limitations: A CD8+ phenotype was shown by the disease-linked clones, which were found at relatively low frequencies in peripheral blood. Some TCR beta motif variants had previously been reported in synovial fluid and blood of reactive arthritis patients, which suggested common disease-initiation mechanisms. Blood from ankylosing spondylitis patients appeared to be characterized by a TCR beta motif made up of 8 or 9 highly homologous amino acid variants. The disease-linked clones were reported to be significantly enriched in matched synovial fluid samples from ankylosing spondylitis patients.

Taken from the germline V gene (reference sequence), the CDR1 and CDR2 loops are DFQATT and SNEGSKA. The CDR3 runs 13 amino acids, cysteine and phenylalanine included. Solely the CDR3 DNA is kept, with 39 bases framed from the first base. The germline V and J ends show losses of 4 bases and 13 bases respectively, and no gene match explains 14 bases of the junction. TCRdb records Illumina HiSeq 2500 as the sequencer. TCR beta libraries were prepared by quantitative 5'-RACE with molecular barcodes. As for the authors' bioinformatics: A new computational method, built on a probabilistic model of VDJ rearrangement, was used to identify disease-linked TCR variants. The public sequencing data were trimmed at Q25 with fastp and processed into clonotypes with MiXCR by TCRdb, which kept only in-frame beta chains. For every CDR3 protein sequence, its rows merge into one entry that carries the most common genes and DNA. V and J calls and clone size were set by TCRdb, not the authors. For this sample the table gives around 300,000 distinct CDR3 sequences, of which approximately 10% were detected only once. More than 7% of the sample comes from the top ten.

The sample taken for sequencing was blood, either unsorted or a sorted T cell fraction (not recorded which). This chain joins TRBV20-1 to TRBJ1-2; TRBD1 fits 8 bases in the junction. The TCR comes from a female donor with ankylosing spondylitis or in good health (not recorded which). For the CDR3, the sequence is CSAKDRATIGVTF. The DNA reads as follows: TGCAGTGCTAAGGACAGGGCTACTATTGGAGTCACCTTC.